This T cell receptor (beta chain) was identified in a study of T cells in Graves' hyperthyroidism and ophthalmopathy. Per germline, CDR1 SEHNR and CDR2 FQNEAQ (reference sequence). The germline V and J ends were trimmed by 1 base and 0 bases, with 12 bases remaining between them. This CDR3 comprises 16 residues. There were TCR beta CDR3 regions amplified from RNA transcripts. Initially, a first-round RT-PCR of the TCR CDR3 employed the HTBI primer set. TCRdb used MiXCR to reprocess the multiplex PCR reads, holding one entry per CDR3 protein. This sample has under 750,000 distinct CDR3 sequences, with approximately 18% found just once. Not enrolled were patients with uncontrolled infection, other autoimmune disease, pregnancy or lactation. Thyroid ultrasound, orbital computed tomography, clinical symptoms, and serum thyroxine and TRAb underpinned diagnoses. The PBMCs were sourced from fresh peripheral blood (about 10 ml).

The chain couples TRBV7-9 to TRBJ2-5, with D possibly matching TRBD2 (5 bases). The sequenced sample was blood. The clonotype was recovered from a woman aged 45 to 65 with Graves' hyperthyroidism that later progressed to Graves' ophthalmopathy. The DNA for the CDR3 is TGTGCCAGCAGCTTAGTTAGGACTTTGTACCAAGAGACCCAGTACTTC. It codes for CASSLVRTLYQETQYF.